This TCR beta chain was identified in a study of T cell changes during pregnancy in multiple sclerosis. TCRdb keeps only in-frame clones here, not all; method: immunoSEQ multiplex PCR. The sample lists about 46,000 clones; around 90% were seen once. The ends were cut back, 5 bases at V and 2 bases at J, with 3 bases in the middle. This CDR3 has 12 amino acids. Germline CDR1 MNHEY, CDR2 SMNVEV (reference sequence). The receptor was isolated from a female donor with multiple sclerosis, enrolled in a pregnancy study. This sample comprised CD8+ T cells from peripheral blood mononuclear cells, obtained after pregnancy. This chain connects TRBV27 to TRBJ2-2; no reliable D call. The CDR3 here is CASSPNTGELFF. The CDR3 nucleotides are TGTGCCAGCAGTCCAAACACCGGGGAGCTGTTTTTT.